This T cell receptor (beta chain) is from a study of OX40 agonist ivuxolimab in advanced cancers. Across the whole study: Patients achieving partial responses numbered three: one hepatocellular carcinoma case and two cutaneous melanoma cases. Study-level points and caveats: Doses of 0.1 to 3.0 mg/kg were accompanied by clonal expansion of CD4+ and CD8+ blood T cells by week 6. Specificity for antigen went undetermined in the expanded peripheral T cells.

As to this clone: The antigen is undetermined.

This CDR3 region has 15 residues. The ends were cut back, 1 base at V and 0 bases at J, with 7 bases in the middle. Germline V gene sequence: CDR1 MGHRA, CDR2 YSYEKL. Measured with immunoSEQ multiplex PCR; TCRdb has only the in-frame clones, and not every one. The top ten clones hold under 2.5% of a sample with about 61,000 clones, just under 90% of them seen once. Autoimmune disease history or systemic immunosuppression meant exclusion. This clonotype was sampled from an adult with an advanced solid tumor such as melanoma, head and neck, liver or kidney cancer. V gene TRBV4-1 combines with J gene TRBJ1-5; maybe TRBD1 (6 bases). This material consisted of CD4+ or CD8+ T cells sorted from blood, taken in a trial of the OX40 agonist ivuxolimab. This CDR3 is CASSQAGDSNQPQHF. The CDR3 DNA follows: TGCGCCAGCAGCCAAGCAGGGGATAGCAATCAGCCCCAGCATTTT.